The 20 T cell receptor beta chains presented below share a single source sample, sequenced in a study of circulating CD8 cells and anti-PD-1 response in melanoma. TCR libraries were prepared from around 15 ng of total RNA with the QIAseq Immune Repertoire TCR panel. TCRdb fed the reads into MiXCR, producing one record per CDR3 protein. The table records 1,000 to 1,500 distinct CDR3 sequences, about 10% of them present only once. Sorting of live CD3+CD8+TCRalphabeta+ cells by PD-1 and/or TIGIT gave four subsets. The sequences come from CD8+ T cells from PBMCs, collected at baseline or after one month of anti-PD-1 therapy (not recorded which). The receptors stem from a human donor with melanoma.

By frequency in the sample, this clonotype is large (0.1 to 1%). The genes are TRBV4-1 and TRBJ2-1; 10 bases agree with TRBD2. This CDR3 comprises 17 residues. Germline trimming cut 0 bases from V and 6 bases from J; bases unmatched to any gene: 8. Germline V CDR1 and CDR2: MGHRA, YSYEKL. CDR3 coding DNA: TGCGCCAGCAGCCAAGATAGCGGGGGACTAGCGAGCAATGAGCAGTTCTTC. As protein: CASSQDSGGLASNEQFF.

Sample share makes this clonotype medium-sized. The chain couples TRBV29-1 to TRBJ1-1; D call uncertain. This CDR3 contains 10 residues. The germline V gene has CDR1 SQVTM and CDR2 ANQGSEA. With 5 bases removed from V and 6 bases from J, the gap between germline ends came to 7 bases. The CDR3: CSVPEPEAFF. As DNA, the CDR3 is TGCAGCGTTCCAGAACCTGAAGCTTTCTTT.

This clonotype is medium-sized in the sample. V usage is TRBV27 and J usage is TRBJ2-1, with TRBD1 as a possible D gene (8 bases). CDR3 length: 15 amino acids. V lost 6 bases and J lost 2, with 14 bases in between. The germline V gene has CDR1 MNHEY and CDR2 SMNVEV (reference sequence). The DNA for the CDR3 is TGTGCCAGCAGCCAAACAGGGGGGGCCTACAATGAGCAGTTCTTC. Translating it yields CASSQTGGAYNEQFF.

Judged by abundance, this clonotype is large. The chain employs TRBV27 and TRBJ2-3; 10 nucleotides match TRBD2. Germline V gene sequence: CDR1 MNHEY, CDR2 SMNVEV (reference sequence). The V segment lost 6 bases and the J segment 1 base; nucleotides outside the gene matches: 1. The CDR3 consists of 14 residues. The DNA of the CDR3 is TGTGCCAGCAGGGGGACTAGCGGCACAGATACGCAGTATTTT. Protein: CASRGTSGTDTQYF.

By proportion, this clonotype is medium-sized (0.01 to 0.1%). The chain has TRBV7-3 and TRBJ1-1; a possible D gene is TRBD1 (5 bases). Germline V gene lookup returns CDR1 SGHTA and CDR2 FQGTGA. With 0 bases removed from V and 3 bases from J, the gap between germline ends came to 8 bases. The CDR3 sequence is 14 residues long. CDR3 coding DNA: TGTGCCAGCAGCTTAACGTCGGGGGACACTGAAGCTTTCTTT. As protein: CASSLTSGDTEAFF.

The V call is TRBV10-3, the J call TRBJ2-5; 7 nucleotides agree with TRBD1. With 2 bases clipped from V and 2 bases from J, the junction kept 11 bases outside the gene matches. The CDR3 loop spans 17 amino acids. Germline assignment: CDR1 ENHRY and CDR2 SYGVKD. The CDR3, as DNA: TGTGCCATCAGTGAGCCTGACTTGGGACAGCTACAAGAGACCCAGTACTTC. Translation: CAISEPDLGQLQETQYF.

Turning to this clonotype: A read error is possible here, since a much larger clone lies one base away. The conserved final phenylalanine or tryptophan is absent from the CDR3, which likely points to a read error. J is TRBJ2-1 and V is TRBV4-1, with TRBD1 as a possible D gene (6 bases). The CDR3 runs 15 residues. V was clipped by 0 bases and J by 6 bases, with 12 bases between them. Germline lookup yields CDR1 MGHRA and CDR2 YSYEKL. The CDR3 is CASSQDRGYGNEQFS. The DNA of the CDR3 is TGCGCCAGCAGCCAAGACAGGGGTTATGGCAATGAGCAGTTCTCC.

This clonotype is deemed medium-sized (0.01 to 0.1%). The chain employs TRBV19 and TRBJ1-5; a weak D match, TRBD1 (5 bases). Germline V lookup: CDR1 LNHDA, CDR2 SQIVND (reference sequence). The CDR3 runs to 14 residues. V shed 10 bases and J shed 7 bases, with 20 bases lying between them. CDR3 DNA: TGTGCCATCGCCCCGCAGGGTTTGGGGCAGCCCCAGCATTTT. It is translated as CAIAPQGLGQPQHF.

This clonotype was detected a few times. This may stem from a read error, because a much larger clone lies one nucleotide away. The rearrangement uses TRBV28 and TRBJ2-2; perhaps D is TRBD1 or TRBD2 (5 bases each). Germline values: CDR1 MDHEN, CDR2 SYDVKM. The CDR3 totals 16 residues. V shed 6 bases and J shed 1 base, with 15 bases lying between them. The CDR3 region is CASRGVTGLNTGELFF. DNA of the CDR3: TGTGCCAGCAGGGGTGTAACAGGACTGAACACCGGGGAGCTGTTTTTT.

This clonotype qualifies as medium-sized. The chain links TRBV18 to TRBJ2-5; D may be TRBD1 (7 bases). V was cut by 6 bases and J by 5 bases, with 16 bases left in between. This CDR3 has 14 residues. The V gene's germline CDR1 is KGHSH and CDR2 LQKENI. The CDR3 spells CASSRDRGGETQYF. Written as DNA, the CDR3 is TGTGCCAGCTCCCGGGACAGAGGAGGGGAGACCCAGTACTTC.

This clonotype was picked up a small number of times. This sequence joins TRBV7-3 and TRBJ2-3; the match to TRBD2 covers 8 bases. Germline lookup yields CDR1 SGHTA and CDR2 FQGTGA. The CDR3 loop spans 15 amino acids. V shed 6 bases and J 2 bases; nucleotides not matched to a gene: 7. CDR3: CASSSGLAITDTQYF. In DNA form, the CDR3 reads TGTGCCAGCAGTTCCGGACTAGCCATCACAGATACGCAGTATTTT. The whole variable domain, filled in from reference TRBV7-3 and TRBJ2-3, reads GAGVSQTPSNKVTEKGKYVELRCDPISGHTALYWYRQSLGQGPEFLIYFQGTGAADDSGLPNDRFFAVRPEGSVSTLKIQRTERGDSAVYLCASSSGLAITDTQYFGPGTRLTVL.

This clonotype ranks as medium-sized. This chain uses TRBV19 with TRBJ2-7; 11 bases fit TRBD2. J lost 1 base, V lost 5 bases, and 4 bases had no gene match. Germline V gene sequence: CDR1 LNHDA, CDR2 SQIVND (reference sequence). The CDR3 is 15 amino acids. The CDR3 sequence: CASSVTSGGSYEQYF. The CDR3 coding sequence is TGTGCCAGTAGTGTTACTAGCGGGGGATCCTACGAGCAGTACTTC.

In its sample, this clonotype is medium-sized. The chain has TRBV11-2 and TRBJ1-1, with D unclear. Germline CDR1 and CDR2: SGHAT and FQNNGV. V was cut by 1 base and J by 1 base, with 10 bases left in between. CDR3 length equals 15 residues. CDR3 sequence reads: CASSLAVGPNTEAFF. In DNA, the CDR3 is TGTGCCAGCAGCTTAGCTGTAGGTCCGAACACTGAAGCTTTCTTT.

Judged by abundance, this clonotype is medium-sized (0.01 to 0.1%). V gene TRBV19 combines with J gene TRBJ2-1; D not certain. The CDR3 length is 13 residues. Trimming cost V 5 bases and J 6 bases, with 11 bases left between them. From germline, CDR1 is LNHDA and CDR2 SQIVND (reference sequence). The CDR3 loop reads CASSGIWGNEQFF. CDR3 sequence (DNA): TGTGCCAGTAGTGGAATCTGGGGCAATGAGCAGTTCTTC.

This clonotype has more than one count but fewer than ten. For the CDR3, the DNA is TGTGCCAGCAGCGTATCTGGGACAGGCCCTGGAAAACTGTTTTTT. This sequence encodes CASSVSGTGPGKLFF. The chain uses TRBV9 and TRBJ1-4; 8 nucleotides agree with TRBD1. The trim removed 1 base at V and 10 bases at J, leaving 9 bases unmatched. The CDR3 loop spans 15 amino acids. From germline, CDR1 is SGDLS and CDR2 YYNGEE.

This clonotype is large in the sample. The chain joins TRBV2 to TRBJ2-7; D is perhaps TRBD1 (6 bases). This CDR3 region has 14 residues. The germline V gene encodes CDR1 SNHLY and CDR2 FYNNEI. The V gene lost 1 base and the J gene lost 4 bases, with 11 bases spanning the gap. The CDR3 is CASSEDGQSYEQYF. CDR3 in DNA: TGTGCCAGCAGTGAAGATGGACAGTCATACGAGCAGTACTTC. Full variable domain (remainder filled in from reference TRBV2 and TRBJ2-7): EPEVTQTPSHQVTQMGQEVILRCVPISNHLYFYWYRQILGQKVEFLVSFYNNEISEKSEIFDDQFSVERPDGSNFTLKIRSTKLEDSAMYFCASSEDGQSYEQYFGPGTRLTVT.

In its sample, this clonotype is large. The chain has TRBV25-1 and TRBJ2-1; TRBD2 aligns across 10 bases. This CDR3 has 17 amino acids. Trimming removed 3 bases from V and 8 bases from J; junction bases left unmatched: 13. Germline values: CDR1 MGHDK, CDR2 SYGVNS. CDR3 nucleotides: TGTGCCAGCAGTGAGGTAGCGGGGGGCCCCCGTTCGGATGAGCAGTTCTTC. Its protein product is CASSEVAGGPRSDEQFF.

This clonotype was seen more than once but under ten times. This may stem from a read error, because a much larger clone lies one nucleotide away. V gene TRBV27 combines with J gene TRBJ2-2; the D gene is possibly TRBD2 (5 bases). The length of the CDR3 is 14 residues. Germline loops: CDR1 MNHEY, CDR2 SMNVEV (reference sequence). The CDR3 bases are TGTGCCAGCAGAATAGGGCCCCTTTCCGGGGAGCTGTCTTTT. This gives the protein CASRIGPLSGELSF.

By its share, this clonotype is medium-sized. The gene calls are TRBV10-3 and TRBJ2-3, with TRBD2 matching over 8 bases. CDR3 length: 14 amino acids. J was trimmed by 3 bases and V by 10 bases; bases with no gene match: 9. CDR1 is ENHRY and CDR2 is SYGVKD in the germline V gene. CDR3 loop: CATAGTSLTDTQYF. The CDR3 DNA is TGTGCCACCGCCGGGACTAGTCTTACAGATACGCAGTATTTT.

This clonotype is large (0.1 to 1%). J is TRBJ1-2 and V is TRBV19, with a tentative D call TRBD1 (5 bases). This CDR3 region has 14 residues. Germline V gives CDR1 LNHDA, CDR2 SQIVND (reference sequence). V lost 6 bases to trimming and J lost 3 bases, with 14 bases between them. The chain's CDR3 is CASRDNSVYYGYTF. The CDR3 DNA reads TGTGCCAGTAGGGACAACTCCGTGTACTATGGCTACACCTTC.